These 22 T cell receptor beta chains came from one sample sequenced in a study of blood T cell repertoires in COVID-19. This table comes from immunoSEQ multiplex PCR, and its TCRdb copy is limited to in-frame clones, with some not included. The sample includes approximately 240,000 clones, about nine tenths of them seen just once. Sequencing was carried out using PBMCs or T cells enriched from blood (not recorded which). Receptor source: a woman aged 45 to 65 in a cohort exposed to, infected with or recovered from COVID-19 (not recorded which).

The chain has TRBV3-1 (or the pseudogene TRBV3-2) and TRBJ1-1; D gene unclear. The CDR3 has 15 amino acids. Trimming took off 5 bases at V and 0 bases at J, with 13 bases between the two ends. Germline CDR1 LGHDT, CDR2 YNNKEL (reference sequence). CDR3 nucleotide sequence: TGTGCCAGCAGCGGAGGACCCCAGATGAACACTGAAGCTTTCTTT. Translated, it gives CASSGGPQMNTEAFF.

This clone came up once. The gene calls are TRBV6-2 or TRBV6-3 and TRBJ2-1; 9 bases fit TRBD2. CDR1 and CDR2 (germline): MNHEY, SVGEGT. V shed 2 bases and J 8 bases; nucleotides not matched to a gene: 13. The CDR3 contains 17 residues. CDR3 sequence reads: CASSYRPRGGAGDEQFF. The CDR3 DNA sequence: TGTGCCAGCAGTTACCGTCCTCGCGGGGGGGCCGGGGATGAGCAGTTCTTC.

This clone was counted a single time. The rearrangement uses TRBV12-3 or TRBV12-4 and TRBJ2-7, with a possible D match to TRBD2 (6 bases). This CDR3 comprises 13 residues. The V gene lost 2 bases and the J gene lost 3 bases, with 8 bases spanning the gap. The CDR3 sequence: CASSLLGGYEQYF. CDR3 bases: TGTGCCAGCAGTTTACTGGGAGGCTACGAGCAGTACTTC.

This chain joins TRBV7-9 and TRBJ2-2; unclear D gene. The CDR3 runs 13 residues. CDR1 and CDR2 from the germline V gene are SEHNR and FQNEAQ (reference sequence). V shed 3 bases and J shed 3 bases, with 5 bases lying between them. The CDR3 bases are TGTGCCAGCAGCTTCCCCGACACCGGGGAGCTGTTTTTT. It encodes CASSFPDTGELFF. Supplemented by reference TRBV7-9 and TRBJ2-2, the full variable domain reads DTGVSQNPRHKITKRGQNVTFRCDPISEHNRLYWYRQTLGQGPEFLTYFQNEAQLEKSRLLSDRFSAERPKGSFSTLEIQRTEQGDSAMYLCASSFPDTGELFFGEGSRLTVL.

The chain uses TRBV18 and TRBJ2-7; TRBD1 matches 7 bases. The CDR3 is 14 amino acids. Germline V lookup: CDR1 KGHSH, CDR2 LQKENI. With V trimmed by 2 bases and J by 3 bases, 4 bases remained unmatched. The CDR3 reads CASSPRGPRYEQYF. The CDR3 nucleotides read TGTGCCAGCTCACCAAGGGGGCCCCGCTACGAGCAGTACTTC.

The CDR3 loop is CAWSGGQGAYSPLHF. Here the CDR3 DNA reads TGTGCCTGGAGTGGAGGACAGGGGGCTTATTCACCCCTCCACTTT. This rearrangement joins TRBV30 to TRBJ1-6; 11 positions agree with TRBD1. Germline V gene data show CDR1 as GTSNPN and CDR2 as SVGIG (reference sequence). The CDR3 contains 15 residues. V lost 1 base and J lost 8; bases outside the gene matches: 4.

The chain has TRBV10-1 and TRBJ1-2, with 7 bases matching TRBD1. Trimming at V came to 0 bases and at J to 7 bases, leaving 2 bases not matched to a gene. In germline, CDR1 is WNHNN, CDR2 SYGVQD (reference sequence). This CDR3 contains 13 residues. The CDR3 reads CASSESRTGGYTF. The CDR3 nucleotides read TGCGCCAGCAGTGAGTCAAGGACAGGTGGCTACACCTTC.

CDR3 nucleotides: TGCGCCAGCAGCCAAACTCCCCTCAGGCAGAAGTCTAACTATGGCTACACCTTC. It is translated as CASSQTPLRQKSNYGYTF. This sequence joins TRBV4-1 and TRBJ1-2, with unresolved D. CDR1 and CDR2 from the germline V gene are MGHRA and YSYEKL. This CDR3 region has 18 residues. V was cut by 2 bases and J by 0 bases, with 19 bases left in between.

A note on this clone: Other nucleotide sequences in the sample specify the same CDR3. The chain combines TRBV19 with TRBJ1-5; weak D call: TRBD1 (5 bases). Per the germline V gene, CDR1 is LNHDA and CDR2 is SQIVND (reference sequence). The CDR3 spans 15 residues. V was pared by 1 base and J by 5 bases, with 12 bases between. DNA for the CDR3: TGTGCCAGTAGTATAGCAGGGCTAACGGATCAGCCCCAGCATTTT. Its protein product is CASSIAGLTDQPQHF.

The CDR3 loop is CASSLESGVTYEQYF. CDR3 coding DNA: TGTGCCAGCAGCTTAGAGTCGGGGGTGACCTACGAGCAGTACTTC. V is TRBV7-8 and J is TRBJ2-7; TRBD2 is a possible D gene (6 bases). The CDR3 is 15 residues long. Germline V gives CDR1 SGHVS, CDR2 FQNEAQ. V gave up 1 base and J gave up 2 bases, with 12 bases separating them.

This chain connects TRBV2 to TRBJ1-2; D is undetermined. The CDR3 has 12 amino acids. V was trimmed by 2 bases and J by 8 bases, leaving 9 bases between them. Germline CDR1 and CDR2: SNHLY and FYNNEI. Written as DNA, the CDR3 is TGTGCCAGCAGTGAACAGCCGGGGGGCTACACCTTC. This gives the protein CASSEQPGGYTF.

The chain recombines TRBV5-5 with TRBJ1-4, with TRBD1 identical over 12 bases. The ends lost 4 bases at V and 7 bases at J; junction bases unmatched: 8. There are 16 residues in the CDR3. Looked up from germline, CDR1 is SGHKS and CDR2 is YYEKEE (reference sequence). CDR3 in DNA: TGTGCCAGCAGCGTCCCGGGACAGGGGGCGGTTGAAAAACTGTTTTTT. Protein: CASSVPGQGAVEKLFF.

The CDR3 here is CASSLDVRRELNQPQHF. The DNA for the CDR3 is TGTGCCAGCAGCTTAGATGTTAGGAGGGAACTCAATCAGCCCCAGCATTTT. The chain has TRBV7-2 and TRBJ1-5; no reliable D call. CDR1 and CDR2 (germline): SGHTA, FQGNSA. The CDR3 length is 17 residues. Trimming cost V 1 base and J 3 bases, with 16 bases left between them.

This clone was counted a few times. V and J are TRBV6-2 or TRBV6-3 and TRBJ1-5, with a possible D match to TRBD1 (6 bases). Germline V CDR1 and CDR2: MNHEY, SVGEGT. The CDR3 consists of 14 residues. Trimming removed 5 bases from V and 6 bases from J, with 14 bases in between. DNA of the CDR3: TGTGCCAGCAGTCGCACAGGGATGGGTCAGCCCCAGCATTTT. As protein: CASSRTGMGQPQHF.

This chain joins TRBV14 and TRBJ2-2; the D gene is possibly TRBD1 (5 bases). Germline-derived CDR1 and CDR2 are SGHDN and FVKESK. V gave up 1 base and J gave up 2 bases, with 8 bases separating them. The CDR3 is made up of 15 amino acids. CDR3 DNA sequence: TGTGCCAGCAGCCAAGCGCAGGGAAACACCGGGGAGCTGTTTTTT. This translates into CASSQAQGNTGELFF.

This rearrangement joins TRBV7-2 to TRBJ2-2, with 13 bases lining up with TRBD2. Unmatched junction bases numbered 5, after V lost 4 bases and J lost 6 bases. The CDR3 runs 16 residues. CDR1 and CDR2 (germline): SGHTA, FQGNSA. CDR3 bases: TGTGCCAGCAGCTCCACTAGCGGGGGGGCCCCCGGGGAGCTGTTTTTT. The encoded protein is CASSSTSGGAPGELFF.

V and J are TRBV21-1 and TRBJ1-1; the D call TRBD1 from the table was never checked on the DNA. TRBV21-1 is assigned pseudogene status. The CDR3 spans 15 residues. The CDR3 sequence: CASSTEGVNNTEAFF. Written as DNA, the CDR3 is TGTGCCAGCAGCACAGAGGGGGTTAATAACACTGAAGCTTTCTTT.

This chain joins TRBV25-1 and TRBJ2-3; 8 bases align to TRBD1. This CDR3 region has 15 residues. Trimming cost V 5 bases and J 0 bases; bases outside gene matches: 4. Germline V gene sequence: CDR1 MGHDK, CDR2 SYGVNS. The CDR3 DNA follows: TGTGCCAGCAGTCAGGACAGGGTTAGCACAGATACGCAGTATTTT. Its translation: CASSQDRVSTDTQYF.

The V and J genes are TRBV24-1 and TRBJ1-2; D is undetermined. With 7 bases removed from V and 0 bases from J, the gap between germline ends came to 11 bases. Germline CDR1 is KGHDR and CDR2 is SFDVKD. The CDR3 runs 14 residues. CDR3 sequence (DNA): TGTGCCACCAGAGGAGAGCGGGCTAACTATGGCTACACCTTC. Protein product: CATRGERANYGYTF.

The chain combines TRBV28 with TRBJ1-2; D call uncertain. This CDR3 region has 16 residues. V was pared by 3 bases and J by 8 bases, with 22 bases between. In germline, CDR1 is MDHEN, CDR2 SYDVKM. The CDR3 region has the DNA TGTGCCAGCAGTTTGGCGGGAACTGGCGCGTACACCGGCTACACCTTC. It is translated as CASSLAGTGAYTGYTF.

CDR3: CAFGGGYNQPQHF. The CDR3, as DNA: TGTGCCTTTGGCGGGGGTTACAATCAGCCCCAGCATTTT. This chain joins TRBV24-1 and TRBJ1-5, with D tentatively TRBD1 (5 bases). The CDR3 sequence is 13 residues long. Germline assignment: CDR1 KGHDR and CDR2 SFDVKD. Trimming took off 12 bases at V and 3 bases at J, with 14 bases between the two ends.

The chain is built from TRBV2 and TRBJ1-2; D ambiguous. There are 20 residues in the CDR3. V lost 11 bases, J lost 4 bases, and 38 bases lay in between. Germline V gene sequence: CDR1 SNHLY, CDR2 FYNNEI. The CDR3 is CARTQVISPPLFGPLYGYTF. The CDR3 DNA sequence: TGTGCCCGCACTCAGGTTATCTCCCCCCCCCTCTTTGGTCCCCTCTATGGCTACACCTTC.